Below, 9 T cell receptor beta chains from the same sample are listed, as sequenced in a study of neurological immune-mediated disorders. TCRdb analysed the 5' RACE reads with MiXCR anew, one entry per CDR3 protein. Among around 100,000 distinct CDR3 sequences listed, roughly a tenth were seen once. Time point of the sample: longitudinal time-point 3. Sequencing was performed on PBMCs. The receptors were sampled from a female donor with HTLV-1-associated myelopathy (HAM/TSP).

In its sample, this clonotype was seen many times. The chain combines TRBV5-1 with TRBJ2-1; possible D gene TRBD2, 7 bases. The germline V and J ends were trimmed by 2 bases and 7 bases, with 16 bases remaining between them. Germline CDR1 and CDR2: SGHRS and YFSETQ. CDR3 length: 15 amino acids. In nucleotides, the CDR3 is TGCGCCAGCAGCTTTATGGGGGGGCAAGGGAATGAGCAGTTCTTC. Translating it yields CASSFMGGQGNEQFF.

This clonotype was detected ten times or more. The chain has TRBV5-1 and TRBJ1-1, with D perhaps matching TRBD1 (5 bases). The V and J ends lost 5 bases and 2 bases respectively, with 7 bases between them. This CDR3 has 12 amino acids. Germline CDR1 reads SGHRS; CDR2 reads YFSETQ. CDR3 residues: CASSQGNTEAFF. The CDR3 bases are TGCGCCAGCAGTCAGGGTAACACTGAAGCTTTCTTT.

This clonotype was found many times. The V call is TRBV9, the J call TRBJ1-1; 7 nucleotides agree with TRBD1. The CDR3 runs to 14 residues. The J segment lost 0 bases and the V segment lost 2 bases, leaving 1 base of the junction unmatched. Germline CDR1 SGDLS, CDR2 YYNGEE. The CDR3 loop is CASSVGQMNTEAFF. CDR3 sequence (DNA): TGTGCCAGCAGCGTGGGACAGATGAACACTGAAGCTTTCTTT.

This clonotype has at least ten counts. V gene TRBV5-1 combines with J gene TRBJ1-2; D might be TRBD1 (6 bases). This CDR3 is 13 amino acids long. Germline CDR1 and CDR2: SGHRS and YFSETQ. Trimming removed 4 bases at V and 3 bases at J, with 10 bases between. CDR3 protein: CASSPGGHYGYTF. CDR3 coding DNA: TGCGCCAGCAGCCCGGGGGGCCACTATGGCTACACCTTC. Full variable domain (rest looked up from reference TRBV5-1 and TRBJ1-2): KAGVTQTPRYLIKTRGQQVTLSCSPISGHRSVSWYQQTPGQGLQFLFEYFSETQRNKGNFPGRFSGRQFSNSRSEMNVSTLELGDSALYLCASSPGGHYGYTFGSGTRLTVV.

This clonotype was seen repeatedly, ten times or more. The chain has TRBV10-3 and TRBJ2-7, with a possible D match to TRBD2 (5 bases). Germline lookup yields CDR1 ENHRY and CDR2 SYGVKD. V lost 4 bases and J 4 bases, leaving 8 bases between the germline ends. The CDR3 length is 12 residues. CDR3 region: CAISGTWYEQYF. The CDR3 DNA reads as TGTGCCATCAGTGGGACTTGGTACGAGCAGTACTTC.

Points on this clonotype: A much larger clone differs from this one at a single base, so this may be a read error. This chain connects TRBV5-1 to TRBJ2-3, with D maybe TRBD2 (5 bases). The CDR3 sequence is 15 residues long. Trimming cost V 6 bases and J 2 bases, with 16 bases left between them. CDR1 is SGHRS, CDR2 YFSETQ, per germline. The CDR3 protein is CASKQQSGITDTQYF. The CDR3 DNA follows: TGCGCCAGCAAACAACAATCGGGGATCACAGATACGCAGTATTTT.

This clonotype has at least ten counts. The chain is built from TRBV20-1 and TRBJ1-1; D is perhaps TRBD1 (6 bases). CDR1 is DFQATT, CDR2 SNEGSKA, per germline (reference sequence). CDR3 length equals 13 residues. V was pared by 3 bases and J by 1 base, with 9 bases between. CDR3 protein: CSASRTANTEAFF. The CDR3 DNA follows: TGCAGTGCTAGCCGGACAGCGAACACTGAAGCTTTCTTT.

The table lists this clonotype with many counts. CDR3 protein: CSAVPGTSGGGIQYF. CDR3 sequence (DNA): TGCAGTGCTGTCCCCGGGACTAGCGGGGGGGGCATTCAGTACTTC. The chain combines TRBV20-1 with TRBJ2-4, with 16 bases identical to TRBD2. Looked up from germline, CDR1 is DFQATT and CDR2 is SNEGSKA (reference sequence). This CDR3 region has 15 residues. V shed 5 bases, J shed 9 bases, and the junction held 7 bases outside the gene matches.

This clonotype was counted ten times or more. The CDR3 loop reads CASRLLFDQYF. The CDR3 DNA follows: TGTGCCAGCAGGTTACTATTTGACCAGTACTTC. The chain couples TRBV6-6 to TRBJ2-5; D is uncertain. The germline V and J ends were trimmed by 6 bases and 10 bases, with 12 bases remaining between them. Germline V gene data show CDR1 as MNHNY and CDR2 as SVGAGI (reference sequence). The CDR3 is 11 amino acids.